These 13 T cell receptor beta chains were sequenced from one sample in a study of cytomegalovirus exposure and HLA in healthy donors (dated by TCRdb to about 2017). Library preparation employed the immunoSEQ multiplex PCR assay. For the multiplex PCR, a mixture combining 60 forward primers for TCR Vbeta segments and 13 reverse primers for TCR Jbeta segments was used. TCRdb took this table from immuneACCESS and kept in-frame rearrangements with V and J called. Such tables lack part of the clones; where checked against another copy, unresolved V genes explain under half of the gap, and the rest is unexplained. The sample includes about 150,000 clones, with approximately 78% observed a single time. The ten largest clones take up about 7.5% of the sample. The sequencing sample was made of PBMCs. The source of these receptors is a woman aged 45-65 years in good health and CMV-seropositive.

The rearrangement uses TRBV13 and TRBJ2-3; tentative D call: TRBD1 (5 bases). Germline CDR1 is PRHDT and CDR2 is FYEKMQ (reference sequence). The CDR3 extends over 14 amino acids. Trimming shortened V by 7 bases and J by 3 bases, and 14 bases separated the two germline ends. In DNA form, the CDR3 reads TGTGCCAGCAACTTTCTGGGGCCGACAGATACGCAGTATTTT. This translates into CASNFLGPTDTQYF.

This clone was counted once. This chain uses TRBV9 with TRBJ2-1, with D tentatively TRBD2 (5 bases). CDR3 length: 15 residues. Per the germline V gene, CDR1 is SGDLS and CDR2 is YYNGEE. Deletions cut 0 bases from V and 7 bases from J, with 14 bases between. For the CDR3, the DNA is TGTGCCAGCAGCGTAGGAGGGAGTGTTTATAATGAGCAGTTCTTC. Translation gives CASSVGGSVYNEQFF. Full variable domain (missing parts from reference TRBV9 and TRBJ2-1): DSGVTQTPKHLITATGQRVTLRCSPRSGDLSVYWYQQSLDQGLQFLIQYYNGEERAKGNILERFSAQQFPDLHSELNLSSLELGDSALYFCASSVGGSVYNEQFFGPGTRLTVL.

J is TRBJ2-2 and V is TRBV19, with unresolved D. Trimming cost V 2 bases and J 3 bases, with 13 bases left between them. Germline values: CDR1 LNHDA, CDR2 SQIVND (reference sequence). This CDR3 region has 16 residues. The CDR3 reads CASSIREVTYTGELFF. Written as DNA, the CDR3 is TGTGCCAGTAGTATACGAGAGGTTACGTACACCGGGGAGCTGTTTTTT.

The V call is TRBV7-2, the J call TRBJ1-5; D is unresolved. Deletions cut 4 bases from V and 5 bases from J, with 12 bases between. CDR3 length: 14 residues. Germline-derived CDR1 and CDR2 are SGHTA and FQGNSA. CDR3 region: CASSSGPPYQPQHF. In DNA form, the CDR3 reads TGTGCCAGCAGCTCAGGTCCTCCCTATCAGCCCCAGCATTTT.

This clone appeared a few times. The gene calls are TRBV7-3 and TRBJ2-1, with TRBD2 matching over 11 bases. Germline CDR1 SGHTA, CDR2 FQGTGA. The V and J ends lost 5 bases and 8 bases, in that order; junction bases with no gene match: 5. This CDR3 has 14 residues. CDR3 nucleotides: TGTGCCAGCAGCGTATTAGCGGGAGGGGATGAGCAGTTCTTC. Amino acids: CASSVLAGGDEQFF.

This clone was found a few times. The CDR3 loop reads CASSSTDSNSPLHF. DNA of the CDR3: TGTGCCAGCAGTTCCACTGACAGTAATTCACCCCTCCACTTT. V is TRBV28 and J is TRBJ1-6; possible D gene TRBD1, 5 bases. This CDR3 is 14 amino acids long. The V gene's germline CDR1 is MDHEN and CDR2 SYDVKM. Trimming took off 4 bases at V and 6 bases at J, with 10 bases between the two ends.

In regard to this clone: Other DNA sequences in the same sample also yield this CDR3. CDR3 coding DNA: TGTGCCAGCAGTCGCTATGGCTACACCTTC. Protein sequence: CASSRYGYTF. The chain uses TRBV28 and TRBJ1-2, with no clear D. The V gene's germline CDR1 is MDHEN and CDR2 SYDVKM. Trimming removed 5 bases at V and 4 bases at J, with 2 bases between. The CDR3 is 10 residues long.

The chain has TRBV5-5 and TRBJ1-2; maybe TRBD1 (6 bases). Trimming stripped 0 bases from V and 6 bases from J, with 15 bases between. There are 15 residues in the CDR3. Germline-derived CDR1 and CDR2 are SGHKS and YYEKEE (reference sequence). CDR3 loop: CASSLGVPRTDGYTF. The CDR3 region has the DNA TGTGCCAGCAGCTTGGGAGTCCCCCGGACAGATGGCTACACCTTC.

This clone appeared once. The gene calls are TRBV19 and TRBJ1-2; 10 bases align to TRBD1. Germline values: CDR1 LNHDA, CDR2 SQIVND (reference sequence). The junction had 10 bases not matched to a gene; V was cut back by 5 bases and J by 4 bases. The CDR3 is 16 residues long. CDR3 residues: CASSVLRDRGSYGYTF. The CDR3 bases are TGTGCCAGTAGTGTCCTCCGGGACAGGGGTTCCTATGGCTACACCTTC.

The CDR3 loop reads CAWSVTSEAFF. The CDR3 nucleotides are TGTGCCTGGAGTGTTACAAGTGAAGCTTTCTTT. The chain links TRBV30 to TRBJ1-1; D is ambiguous. CDR1 GTSNPN and CDR2 SVGIG come from the germline V gene (reference sequence). The CDR3 length is 11 residues. The V end lost 0 bases, the J end lost 7 bases, and 6 bases lay between the germline ends.

The chain uses TRBV5-1 and TRBJ2-7, with 7 bases identical to TRBD1. This CDR3 has 14 residues. V was clipped by 4 bases and J by 6 bases; unmatched bases: 10. Germline-derived CDR1 and CDR2 are SGHRS and YFSETQ. For the CDR3, the DNA is TGCGCCAGCAGCCCGGGACAGCTATCGGGCGAGCAGTACTTC. This encodes CASSPGQLSGEQYF. Full variable domain (rest looked up from reference TRBV5-1 and TRBJ2-7): KAGVTQTPRYLIKTRGQQVTLSCSPISGHRSVSWYQQTPGQGLQFLFEYFSETQRNKGNFPGRFSGRQFSNSRSEMNVSTLELGDSALYLCASSPGQLSGEQYFGPGTRLTVT.

The gene calls are TRBV27 and TRBJ1-3; TRBD1 matches 8 bases. Germline trimming cut 4 bases from V and 10 bases from J; bases unmatched to any gene: 6. Germline V CDR1 and CDR2: MNHEY, SMNVEV (reference sequence). The CDR3 sequence is 13 residues long. The CDR3, as DNA: TGTGCCAGCAGTTCCCACAGGGGGGAAACCATATATTTT. It translates to CASSSHRGETIYF.

The chain uses TRBV10-3 and TRBJ2-2; D call uncertain. Trimming removed 5 bases from V and 6 bases from J, with 16 bases in between. The germline CDR1 and CDR2 sequences are ENHRY and SYGVKD. The CDR3 runs to 15 residues. CDR3 DNA sequence: TGTGCCATCAGTAGCCAGGTTGCGATCTCCGGGGAGCTGTTTTTT. Protein product: CAISSQVAISGELFF.